The 5 T cell receptor beta chains given below trace back to one sample, sequenced in a study of CXCR3-negative and CXCR3-positive naive CD8 T cells. The libraries of TRB cDNA were prepared using 5' RACE with UMI labels. TCRdb re-called the 5' RACE reads, yielding one record per CDR3 amino acid sequence without DNA. This table holds 75,000 to 100,000 distinct CDR3 sequences. The sample taken for sequencing was naive CXCR3- CD8+ T cells from blood. Indicated subset: CD45RO-CCR7+CD27+CD95- naive CD8+ T cells lacking CXCR3 (TNR3-). The receptors here all came from a human donor in good health. Some clones in this sample may be carry-over from other donors' samples.

The chain carries TRBV4-2 and TRBJ2-2; TCRdb designates TRBD2, a call that cannot be tested without DNA. The V gene's germline CDR1 is LGHNA and CDR2 YNFKEQ. The CDR3 runs to 18 residues. The CDR3 protein is CASSQDGPRDLNTGELFF.

The chain couples TRBV6-2 or TRBV6-3 to TRBJ2-7; the D call from TCRdb, TRBD1, cannot be confirmed without DNA. The germline CDR1 and CDR2 sequences are MNHEY and SVGEGT. CDR3 length equals 14 residues. CDR3 amino acids: CASSYSPGAAAKYF.

The V gene is TRBV4-1, the J gene TRBJ1-5. The CDR3 contains 15 residues. Germline CDR1 is MGHRA and CDR2 is YSYEKL. CDR3 amino acids: CASSQEEGGNQPQHF.

The chain employs TRBV7-9 and TRBJ2-1; the TCRdb D gene call, TRBD1, has no DNA to confirm it. Germline V gives CDR1 SEHNR, CDR2 FQNEAQ (reference sequence). The CDR3 consists of 15 residues. The CDR3 is CASSLTTGQYNEQFF. The full variable domain, rest sourced from reference TRBV7-9 and TRBJ2-1, is DTGVSQNPRHKITKRGQNVTFRCDPISEHNRLYWYRQTLGQGPEFLTYFQNEAQLEKSRLLSDRFSAERPKGSFSTLEIQRTEQGDSAMYLCASSLTTGQYNEQFFGPGTRLTVL.

This chain uses TRBV12-3 or TRBV12-4 with TRBJ1-5; TCRdb names TRBD1, which stays unverified in the absence of DNA. The CDR3 runs to 16 residues. The CDR3: CASSPETGRDNQPQHF.